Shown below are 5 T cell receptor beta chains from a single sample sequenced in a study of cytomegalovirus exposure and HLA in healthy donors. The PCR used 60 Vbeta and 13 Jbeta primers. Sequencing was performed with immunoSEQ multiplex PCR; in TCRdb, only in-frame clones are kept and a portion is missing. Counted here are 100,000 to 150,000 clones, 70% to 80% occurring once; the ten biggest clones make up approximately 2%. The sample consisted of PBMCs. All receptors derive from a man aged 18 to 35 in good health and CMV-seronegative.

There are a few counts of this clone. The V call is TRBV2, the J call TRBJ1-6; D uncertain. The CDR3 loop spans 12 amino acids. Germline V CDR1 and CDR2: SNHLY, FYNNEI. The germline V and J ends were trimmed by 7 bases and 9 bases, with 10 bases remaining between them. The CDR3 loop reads CASNDPISPLHF. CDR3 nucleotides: TGTGCCAGCAATGACCCCATTTCACCCCTCCACTTT. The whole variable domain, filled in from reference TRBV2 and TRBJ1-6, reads EPEVTQTPSHQVTQMGQEVILRCVPISNHLYFYWYRQILGQKVEFLVSFYNNEISEKSEIFDDQFSVERPDGSNFTLKIRSTKLEDSAMYFCASNDPISPLHFGNGTRLTVT.

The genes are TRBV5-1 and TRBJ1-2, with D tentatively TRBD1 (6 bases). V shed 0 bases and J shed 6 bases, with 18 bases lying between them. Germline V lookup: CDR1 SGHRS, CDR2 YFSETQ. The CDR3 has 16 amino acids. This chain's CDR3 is CASSLAKTGRFDGYTF. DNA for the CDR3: TGCGCCAGCAGCTTGGCCAAAACAGGGAGATTCGATGGCTACACCTTC. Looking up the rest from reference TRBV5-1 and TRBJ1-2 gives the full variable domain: KAGVTQTPRYLIKTRGQQVTLSCSPISGHRSVSWYQQTPGQGLQFLFEYFSETQRNKGNFPGRFSGRQFSNSRSEMNVSTLELGDSALYLCASSLAKTGRFDGYTFGSGTRLTVV.

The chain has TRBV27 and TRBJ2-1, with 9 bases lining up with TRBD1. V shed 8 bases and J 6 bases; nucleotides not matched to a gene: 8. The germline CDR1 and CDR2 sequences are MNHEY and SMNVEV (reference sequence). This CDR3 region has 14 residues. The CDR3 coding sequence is TGTGCCAGCGCCCGGGGGACAGGGAGCAATGAGCAGTTCTTC. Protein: CASARGTGSNEQFF.

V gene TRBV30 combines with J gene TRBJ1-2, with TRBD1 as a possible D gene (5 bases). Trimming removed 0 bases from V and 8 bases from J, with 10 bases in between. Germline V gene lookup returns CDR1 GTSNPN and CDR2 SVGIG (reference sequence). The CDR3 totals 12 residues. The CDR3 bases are TGTGCCTGGAGTGTACAGACAGAGGGCTACACCTTC. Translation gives CAWSVQTEGYTF.

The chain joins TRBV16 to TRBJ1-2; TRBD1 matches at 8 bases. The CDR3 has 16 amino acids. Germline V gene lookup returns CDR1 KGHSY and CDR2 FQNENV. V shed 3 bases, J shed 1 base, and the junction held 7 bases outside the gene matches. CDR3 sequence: CASSQQGALINYGYTF. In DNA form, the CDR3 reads TGTGCCAGCAGCCAGCAGGGGGCCTTGATTAACTATGGCTACACCTTC.